These T cell receptor beta chains were read from a single sample in a study of cytomegalovirus exposure and HLA in healthy donors. Sequencing was performed with immunoSEQ multiplex PCR; in TCRdb, only in-frame clones are kept and a portion is missing. Altogether about 130,000 clones are present, approximately 92% being singletons, with the ten largest covering approximately 1.1%. The sequenced material came from PBMCs. These receptors came from a woman in her late teens or twenties in good health and CMV-seronegative. CDR3s leave out the opening cysteine and the closing phenylalanine or tryptophan. A row's size may be missing; if present it is once, few, many or a size class.

size	V	J	CDR3
NA	TRBV25-1	TRBJ1-2	ASSVPGGYGYT
NA	TRBV16	TRBJ2-2	ASSAPRDLGTGELF
NA	TRBV5-1	TRBJ1-6	ASSLVGRANSPLH
NA	TRBV9	TRBJ2-2	ASSVATSGGELF
NA	TRBV18	TRBJ1-1	ASSPSPEYQGRGAF
NA	TRBV7-2	TRBJ2-7	ASSFGVSSYEQY
NA	TRBV5-4	TRBJ1-5	ASSYDRGAFQPQH
NA	TRBV7-6	TRBJ2-1	ASSPIVSTAYNEQF
NA	TRBV7-9	TRBJ2-2	ASSLVLTGGIGELF
once	TRBV4-1	TRBJ2-3	ASSQDRPAGGTDTQY
NA	TRBV5-4	TRBJ1-6	ASSLEQGNSPLH
NA	TRBV15	TRBJ1-1	ATSRITTGVNTEAF
NA	TRBV27	TRBJ1-1	ASKTEGAGEAF
NA	TRBV6-5	TRBJ2-5	ASRQGTEAAQY
NA	TRBV7-9	TRBJ2-7	ASSLTSGRAEQY
NA	TRBV11-2	TRBJ1-2	ASSLVEFNGYT
NA	TRBV28	TRBJ1-1	ASSPPQGRAF
NA	TRBV18	TRBJ1-5	ASSPTTGGNQPQH
NA	TRBV28	TRBJ2-3	ASSPFAGGDTDTQY
NA	TRBV27	TRBJ1-2	ASSPGTPDANYGYT
NA	TRBV10-2	TRBJ2-5	ASSLSTSGSGETQY
few	TRBV19	TRBJ2-3	ASSMWGGTDTQY
NA	TRBV6-5	TRBJ1-1	ASRTGPNTEAF
NA	TRBV9	TRBJ2-7	ASGGGYSYEQY
NA	TRBV5-1	TRBJ2-2	ASSLGAGLTGELF
NA	TRBV7-9	TRBJ2-7	ASSFPRDRSYEQY
NA	TRBV4-2	TRBJ2-3	ASSQYPPRGAGGKLKGTDTQY
NA	TRBV10-1	TRBJ2-1	ASSGIAGGYNEQF
once	TRBV18	TRBJ1-5	ASLTGAGQPQH
NA	TRBV28	TRBJ1-1	ASSLSPTGNTEAF
NA	TRBV25-1	TRBJ1-1	ASTSQGQGGTEAF
once	TRBV5-1	TRBJ1-1	ASSWGQEGTEAF
NA	TRBV21-1	TRBJ1-2	ASSLGGANYGYT
NA	TRBV28	TRBJ2-5	ASSLGHPETQY
NA	TRBV2	TRBJ2-5	ATGLAGEETQY
NA	TRBV5-1	TRBJ1-3	ASSLGLQGEGNTIY
NA	TRBV7-9	TRBJ2-5	ASSLLGLSQTQY
NA	TRBV5-6	TRBJ1-1	ASSLDNRVLNTEAF
NA	TRBV10-3	TRBJ2-1	AISESQTSGKNNEQF
NA	TRBV5-6	TRBJ2-7	ASSRTTIRDFESYEQY
NA	TRBV5-6	TRBJ1-2	ASSLRGFWDKGAGYT
few	TRBV7-9	TRBJ2-2	ASSLQDRGELF
NA	TRBV7-2	TRBJ2-5	ASSLFGTAHGGETQY
NA	TRBV6-1	TRBJ2-3	ASSETRGRDTQY
NA	TRBV30	TRBJ2-2	ACKVGRQGRELF
NA	TRBV10-3	TRBJ2-1	AISDGWVLYNEQF
NA	TRBV28	TRBJ2-7	ASSLRLADNSYEQY
NA	TRBV6-1	TRBJ2-3	ASRGTSGDTQY
NA	TRBV29-1	TRBJ2-3	SVVSGGIADTQY
NA	TRBV7-9	TRBJ2-5	ASSLGRNKEAQY
NA	TRBV11-1	TRBJ2-1	ASSLGTAGGPQF
NA	TRBV30	TRBJ2-5	AWSDTIGAGLVETQY
NA	TRBV29-1	TRBJ2-5	SVRGRGSQETQY
NA	TRBV29-1	TRBJ1-5	SASGQGVFWNQPQH
NA	TRBV5-1	TRBJ1-2	ASSPGEGGYGYT
once	TRBV30	TRBJ1-4	AWRTARNEKLF
NA	TRBV28	TRBJ1-5	ASSFLQPQH
few	TRBV19	TRBJ1-5	ASSIERQGAQPQH